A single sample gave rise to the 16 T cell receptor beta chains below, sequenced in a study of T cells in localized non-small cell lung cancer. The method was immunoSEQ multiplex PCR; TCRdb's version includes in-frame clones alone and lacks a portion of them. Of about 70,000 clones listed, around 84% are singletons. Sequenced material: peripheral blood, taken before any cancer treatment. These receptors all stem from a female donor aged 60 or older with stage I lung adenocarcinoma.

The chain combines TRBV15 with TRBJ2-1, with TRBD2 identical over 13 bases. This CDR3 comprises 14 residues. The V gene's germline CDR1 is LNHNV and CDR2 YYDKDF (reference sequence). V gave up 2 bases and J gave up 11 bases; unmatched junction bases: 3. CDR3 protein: CATSRQLAGGKQFF. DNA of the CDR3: TGTGCCACCAGCAGACAACTAGCGGGGGGGAAGCAGTTCTTC.

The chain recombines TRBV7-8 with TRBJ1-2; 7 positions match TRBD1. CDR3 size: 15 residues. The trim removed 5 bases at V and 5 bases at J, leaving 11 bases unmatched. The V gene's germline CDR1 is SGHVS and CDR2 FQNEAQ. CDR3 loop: CASSQDRVMVYGYTF. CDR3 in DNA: TGTGCCAGCAGCCAAGACAGGGTAATGGTATATGGCTACACCTTC.

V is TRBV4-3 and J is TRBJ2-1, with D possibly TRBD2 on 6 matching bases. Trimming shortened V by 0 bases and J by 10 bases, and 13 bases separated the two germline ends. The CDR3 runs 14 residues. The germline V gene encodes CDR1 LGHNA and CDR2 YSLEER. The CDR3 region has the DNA TGCGCCAGCAGCCAAGATTCCGGGAGAGAAGAGCAGTTCTTC. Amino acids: CASSQDSGREEQFF.

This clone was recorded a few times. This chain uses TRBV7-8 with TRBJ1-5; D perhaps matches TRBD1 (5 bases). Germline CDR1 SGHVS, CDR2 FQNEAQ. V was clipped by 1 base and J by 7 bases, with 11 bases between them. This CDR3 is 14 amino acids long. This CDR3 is CASSLVGRDQPQHF. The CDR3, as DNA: TGTGCCAGCAGCTTAGTTGGCAGGGACCAGCCCCAGCATTTT. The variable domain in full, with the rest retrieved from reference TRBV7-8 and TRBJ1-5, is GAGVSQSPRYKVAKRGQDVALRCDPISGHVSLFWYQQALGQGPEFLTYFQNEAQLDKSGLPSDRFFAERPEGSVSTLKIQRTQQEDSAVYLCASSLVGRDQPQHFGDGTRLSIL.

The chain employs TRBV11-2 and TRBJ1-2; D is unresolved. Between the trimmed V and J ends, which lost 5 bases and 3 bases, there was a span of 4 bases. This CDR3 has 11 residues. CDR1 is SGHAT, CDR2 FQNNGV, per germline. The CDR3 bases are TGTGCCAGCAGCCGTGACTATGGCTACACCTTC. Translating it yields CASSRDYGYTF.

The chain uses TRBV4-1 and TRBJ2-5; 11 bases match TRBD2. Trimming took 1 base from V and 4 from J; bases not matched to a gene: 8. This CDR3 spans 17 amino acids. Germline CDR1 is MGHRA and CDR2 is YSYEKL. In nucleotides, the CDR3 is TGCGCCAGCAGCCAAGGCCCCACTAGCGGGAGTCGAGAGACCCAGTACTTC. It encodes CASSQGPTSGSRETQYF.

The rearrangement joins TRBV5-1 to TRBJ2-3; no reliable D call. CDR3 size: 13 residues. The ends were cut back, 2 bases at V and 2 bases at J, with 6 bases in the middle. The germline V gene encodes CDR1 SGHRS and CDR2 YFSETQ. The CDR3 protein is CASSFTDTDTQYF. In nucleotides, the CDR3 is TGCGCCAGCAGCTTTACGGACACAGATACGCAGTATTTT.

The CDR3 loop reads CASSQRNTYRGNTIYF. For the CDR3, the DNA is TGTGCCAGCAGCCAACGCAATACCTACAGGGGAAACACCATATATTTT. The J gene is TRBJ1-3, the V gene TRBV7-3; TRBD1 might be the D (5 bases). Trimming removed 5 bases at V and 4 bases at J, with 18 bases between. Germline V gives CDR1 SGHTA, CDR2 FQGTGA. This CDR3 has 16 residues.

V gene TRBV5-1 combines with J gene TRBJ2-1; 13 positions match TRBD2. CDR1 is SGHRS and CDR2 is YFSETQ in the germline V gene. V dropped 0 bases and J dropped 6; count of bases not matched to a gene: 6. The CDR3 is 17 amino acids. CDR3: CASSLATSGGALNEQFF. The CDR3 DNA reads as TGCGCCAGCAGCTTGGCAACTAGCGGGGGGGCCCTCAATGAGCAGTTCTTC. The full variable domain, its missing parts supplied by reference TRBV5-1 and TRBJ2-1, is KAGVTQTPRYLIKTRGQQVTLSCSPISGHRSVSWYQQTPGQGLQFLFEYFSETQRNKGNFPGRFSGRQFSNSRSEMNVSTLELGDSALYLCASSLATSGGALNEQFFGPGTRLTVL.

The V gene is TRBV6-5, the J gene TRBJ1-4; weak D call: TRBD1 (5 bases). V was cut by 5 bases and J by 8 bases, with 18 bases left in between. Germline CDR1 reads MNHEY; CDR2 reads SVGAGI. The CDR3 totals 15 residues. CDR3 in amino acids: CASSRGRSSEEKLFF. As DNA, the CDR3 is TGTGCCAGCAGTCGGGGGAGGTCGAGCGAAGAAAAACTGTTTTTT.

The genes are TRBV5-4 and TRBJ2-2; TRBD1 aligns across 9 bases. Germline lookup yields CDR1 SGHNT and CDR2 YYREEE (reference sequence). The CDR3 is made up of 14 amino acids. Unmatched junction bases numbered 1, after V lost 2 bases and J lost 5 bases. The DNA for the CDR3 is TGTGCCAGCAGCTTAGGACAGGGGACCGGGGAGCTGTTTTTT. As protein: CASSLGQGTGELFF.

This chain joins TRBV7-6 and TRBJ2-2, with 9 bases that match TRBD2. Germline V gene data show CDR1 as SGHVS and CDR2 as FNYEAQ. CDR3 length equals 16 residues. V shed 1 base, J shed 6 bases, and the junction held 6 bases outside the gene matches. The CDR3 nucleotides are TGTGCCAGCAGCTTAGTTCTTGCGGGAGGGCCCGGGGAGCTGTTTTTT. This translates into CASSLVLAGGPGELFF.

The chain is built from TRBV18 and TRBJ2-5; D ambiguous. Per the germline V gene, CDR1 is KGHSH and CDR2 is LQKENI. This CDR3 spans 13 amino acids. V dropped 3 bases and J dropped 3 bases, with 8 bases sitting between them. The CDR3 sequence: CASSPKTKETQYF. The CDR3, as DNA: TGTGCCAGCTCACCCAAAACAAAAGAGACCCAGTACTTC. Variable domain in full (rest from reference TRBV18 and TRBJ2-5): NAGVMQNPRHLVRRRGQEARLRCSPMKGHSHVYWYRQLPEEGLKFMVYLQKENIIDESGMPKERFSAEFPKEGPSILRIQQVVRGDSAAYFCASSPKTKETQYFGPGTRLLVL.

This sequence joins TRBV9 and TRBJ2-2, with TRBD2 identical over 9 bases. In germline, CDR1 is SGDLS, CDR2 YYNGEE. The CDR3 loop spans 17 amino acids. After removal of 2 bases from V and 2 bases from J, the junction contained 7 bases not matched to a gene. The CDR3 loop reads CASSVSRRGGNTGELFF. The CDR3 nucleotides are TGTGCCAGCAGCGTTAGTCGGCGGGGGGGCAACACCGGGGAGCTGTTTTTT.

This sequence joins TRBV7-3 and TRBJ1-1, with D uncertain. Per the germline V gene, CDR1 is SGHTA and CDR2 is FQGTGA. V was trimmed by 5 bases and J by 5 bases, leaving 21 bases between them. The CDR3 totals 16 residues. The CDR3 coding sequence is TGTGCCAGCAGCCTCCGAGCGGGCCAGCGGGCTACTGAAGCTTTCTTT. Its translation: CASSLRAGQRATEAFF.

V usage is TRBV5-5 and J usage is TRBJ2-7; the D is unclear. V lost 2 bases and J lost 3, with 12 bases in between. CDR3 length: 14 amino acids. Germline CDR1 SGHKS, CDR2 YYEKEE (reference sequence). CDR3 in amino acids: CASSLSLPGYEQYF. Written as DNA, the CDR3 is TGTGCCAGCAGCTTAAGTCTCCCGGGCTACGAGCAGTACTTC.